Listed below are T cell receptor beta chains from one sample, sequenced in a study of cytomegalovirus exposure and HLA in healthy donors. Assay: immunoSEQ multiplex PCR; the TCRdb copy retains only in-frame clones and omits some. The sample yields 150,000 to 200,000 clones, around 77% seen once. The sequenced material came from PBMCs. The receptor source for this set is a woman aged 40 to 50 in good health and CMV-seronegative. CDR3s include the opening cysteine and the closing phenylalanine or tryptophan. A D gene is named only where the DNA matches it firmly. The size of a clone is reported for some rows only, either as once, few or many, or as a class for expanded clones.

j_call d_call v_call clone_size cdr3_aa cdr3_nt
TRBJ2-3 TRBD2 TRBV27 . CASSVLAVITDTQYF TGTGCCAGCAGTGTTCTAGCGGTGATCACAGATACGCAGTATTTT
TRBJ2-5 TRBD1 TRBV28 . CASSSRQGAETQYF TGTGCCAGCAGTTCACGACAGGGGGCGGAGACCCAGTACTTC
TRBJ2-3 TRBD2 TRBV13 . CASSPQAGAADTQYF TGTGCCAGCAGCCCCCAAGCGGGAGCGGCAGATACGCAGTATTTT
TRBJ2-7 TRBD2 TRBV11-3 . CASSLDLSQGGSYEQYF TGTGCCAGCAGCTTAGATCTATCCCAGGGAGGGTCCTACGAGCAGTACTTC
TRBJ2-5 . TRBV7-2 . CASSLIAARQETQYF TGTGCCAGCAGCTTAATCGCTGCTCGGCAAGAGACCCAGTACTTC
TRBJ2-1 . TRBV30 . CACDPGNEQFF TGTGCCTGCGACCCGGGGAATGAGCAGTTCTTC
TRBJ2-7 TRBD2 TRBV6-5 few CASSYEGTSGKYEQYF TGTGCCAGCAGTTACGAGGGCACTAGCGGGAAGTACGAGCAGTACTTC
TRBJ1-1 . TRBV28 . CASSPINTEAFF TGTGCCAGCAGCCCAATCAACACTGAAGCTTTCTTT
TRBJ1-1 . TRBV9 few CASSEPRGLNTEAFF TGTGCCAGCAGCGAACCTAGGGGATTGAACACTGAAGCTTTCTTT
TRBJ2-7 TRBD2 TRBV2 . CASKAGGLYEQYF TGTGCCAGCAAGGCGGGAGGACTCTACGAGCAGTACTTC
TRBJ2-2 . TRBV4-1 once CASSQQGVPGELFF TGCGCCAGCAGCCAACAAGGGGTCCCCGGGGAGCTGTTTTTT
TRBJ2-2 . TRBV28 . CASSLAGNTGELFF TGTGCCAGCAGTTTAGCCGGGAACACCGGGGAGCTGTTTTTT
TRBJ2-1 . TRBV5-1 . CASSPDSAYNEQFF TGCGCCAGCAGCCCGGACTCCGCCTACAATGAGCAGTTCTTC
TRBJ2-1 TRBD2 TRBV14 once CASSQGGSGRAGEQFF TGTGCCAGCAGCCAAGGTGGTAGCGGGAGGGCCGGTGAGCAGTTCTTC
TRBJ1-2 . TRBV7-3 . CASSSRNTDRIGYTF TGTGCCAGCAGCTCTCGAAATACTGACAGGATTGGCTACACCTTC